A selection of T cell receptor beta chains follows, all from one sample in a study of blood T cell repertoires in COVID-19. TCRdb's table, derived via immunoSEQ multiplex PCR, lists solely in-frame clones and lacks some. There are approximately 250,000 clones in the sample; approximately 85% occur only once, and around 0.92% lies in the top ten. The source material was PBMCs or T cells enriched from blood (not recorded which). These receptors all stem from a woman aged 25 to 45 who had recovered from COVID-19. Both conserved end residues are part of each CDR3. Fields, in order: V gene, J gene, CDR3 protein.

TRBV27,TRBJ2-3,CASSPGTSTPDTQYF
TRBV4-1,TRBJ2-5,CASSQFPSPTHRELGEETQYF
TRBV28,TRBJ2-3,CASSSPGLAGIFTDTQYF
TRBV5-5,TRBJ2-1,CASSLEASGEQFF
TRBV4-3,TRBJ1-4,CASSQDRLQTPNEKLFF
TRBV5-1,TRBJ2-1,CASSLALAGGGNEQFF
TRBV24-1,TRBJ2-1,CATRGGVGNEQFF
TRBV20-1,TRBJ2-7,CSASQDNNYYEQYF
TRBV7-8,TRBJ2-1,CASSSSRSGRAYEQFF
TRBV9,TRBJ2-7,CASSVGGGGGLPYEQYF
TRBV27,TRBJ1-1,CASSFITNTEAFF
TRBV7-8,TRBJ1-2,CASSLRRTGGNYGYTF
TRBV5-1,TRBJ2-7,CASSSFGLAAYEQYF
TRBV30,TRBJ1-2,CAWRGGGVYTF
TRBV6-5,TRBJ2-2,CASRRDRVTGELFF
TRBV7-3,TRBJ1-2,CASRPPGIGGYTF
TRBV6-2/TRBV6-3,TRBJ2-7,CASSPRPGQDSYEQYF
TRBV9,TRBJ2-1,CASSVSHADEQFF
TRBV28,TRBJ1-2,CASSLWGGEPYGYTF
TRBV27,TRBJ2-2,CASSLGTGRAGELFF
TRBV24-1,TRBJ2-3,CATSSGASTDTQYF
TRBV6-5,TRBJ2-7,CASSDSPSYEQYF
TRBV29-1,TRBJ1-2,CSVGGQFDGYTF
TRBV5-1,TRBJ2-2,CASSLAGPNTGELFF
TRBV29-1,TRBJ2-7,CSVGQEEQYF
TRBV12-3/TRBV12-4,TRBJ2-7,CASSTSRAEQYF
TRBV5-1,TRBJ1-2,CASSLNNHGYTF
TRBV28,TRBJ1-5,CASSSRGRFSNQPQHF
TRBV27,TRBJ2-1,CASSYSAGANEQFF
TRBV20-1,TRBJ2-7,CSARRGPEQYF
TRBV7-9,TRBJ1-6,CASSLALDIPSPLHF
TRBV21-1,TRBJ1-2,CASSTRTVANGYTF
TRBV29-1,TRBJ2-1,CSVFGLAPNEQFF
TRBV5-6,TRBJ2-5,CASSRTDQETQYF
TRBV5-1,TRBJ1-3,CASSLASEGGTLPSGNTIYF
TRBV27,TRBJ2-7,CASSFRDRSYEQYF
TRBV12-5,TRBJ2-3,CASGPIQRQYF
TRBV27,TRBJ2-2,CASSSRGRNTGELFF
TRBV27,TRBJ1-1,CASSSILRDRGNTEAFF
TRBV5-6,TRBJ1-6,CASSLSRAYNSPLHF
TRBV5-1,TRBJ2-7,CASSLGLAGRLPYEQYF
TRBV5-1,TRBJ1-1,CASKFRSNRGPVMNTEAFF
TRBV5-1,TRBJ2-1,CASSLVGGSNEQFF
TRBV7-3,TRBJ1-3,CASSRTGGYGDTIYF
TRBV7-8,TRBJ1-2,CASSLTHGTGYGYTF
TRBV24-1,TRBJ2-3,CATSPGTGLKPFTDTQYF
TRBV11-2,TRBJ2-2,CASSQDRLAGELFF
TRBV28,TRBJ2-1,CASRLQGPHYNEQFF
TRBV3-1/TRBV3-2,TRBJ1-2,CASSQYPRVSNYGYTF
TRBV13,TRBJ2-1,CASSPRRGEQFF
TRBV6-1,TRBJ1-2,CASSESDRAYGYTF
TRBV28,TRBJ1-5,CASSLWGGQGGNQPQHF
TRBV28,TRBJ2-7,CASSSLSGAFTYEQYF
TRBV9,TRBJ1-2,CASSVSGNGYTF